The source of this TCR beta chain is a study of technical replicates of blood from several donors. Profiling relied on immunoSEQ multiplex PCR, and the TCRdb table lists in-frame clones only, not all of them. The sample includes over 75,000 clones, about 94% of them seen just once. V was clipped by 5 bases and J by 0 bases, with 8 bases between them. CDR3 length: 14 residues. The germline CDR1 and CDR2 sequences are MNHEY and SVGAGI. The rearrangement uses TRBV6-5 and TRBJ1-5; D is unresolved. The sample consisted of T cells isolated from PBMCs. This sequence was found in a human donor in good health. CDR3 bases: TGTGCCAGCAGTAGCGAGTATAGCAATCAGCCCCAGCATTTT. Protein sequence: CASSSEYSNQPQHF.